The 29 T cell receptor beta chains below come from one sample, sequenced in a study of blood T cell repertoires in COVID-19. Only in-frame clones appear in the TCRdb table, and some are missing; sequencing was by immunoSEQ multiplex PCR. The repertoire has more than 150,000 clones, 78% of them found once; the top ten carry 11% to 15%. Specimen: peripheral blood. The receptors originated from an elderly woman with acute or convalescent COVID-19.

This clone was observed a handful of times. The V call is TRBV4-1, the J call TRBJ1-1; D unresolved. The V gene's germline CDR1 is MGHRA and CDR2 YSYEKL. Trimming pared 1 base from V and 3 bases from J, leaving 9 bases between. This CDR3 comprises 14 residues. CDR3 loop: CASSQASDYTEAFF. The DNA for the CDR3 is TGCGCCAGCAGCCAAGCCTCAGATTACACTGAAGCTTTCTTT.

V is TRBV28 and J is TRBJ2-1; D possibly corresponds to TRBD2 (5 bases). Per germline, CDR1 MDHEN and CDR2 SYDVKM. This CDR3 is built from 16 residues. Deletions cut 3 bases from V and 0 bases from J, with 12 bases between. Here the CDR3 reads CASSLQRRSSYNEQFF. CDR3 in DNA: TGTGCCAGCAGTTTGCAGCGGAGGAGCTCCTACAATGAGCAGTTCTTC.

This clone was seen more than once but under ten times. The V call is TRBV5-1, the J call TRBJ1-3; D may be TRBD1 (6 bases). Looked up from germline, CDR1 is SGHRS and CDR2 is YFSETQ. V was trimmed by 0 bases and J by 3 bases, leaving 7 bases between them. The CDR3 runs 14 residues. For the CDR3, the DNA is TGCGCCAGCAGCTTGGGGACAGTTGGAAACACCATATATTTT. Its protein is CASSLGTVGNTIYF.

This chain links TRBV2 with TRBJ1-5; unclear D gene. Germline CDR1 and CDR2: SNHLY and FYNNEI. V gave up 7 bases and J gave up 3 bases, with 19 bases separating them. The CDR3 is 16 residues long. Here the CDR3 reads CASTPRGGEINQPQHF. The CDR3 bases are TGTGCCAGCACCCCCCGGGGAGGAGAAATCAATCAGCCCCAGCATTTT.

This clone has only one observation. The V call is TRBV5-1, the J call TRBJ2-1; the D is unclear. The CDR3 extends over 15 amino acids. V lost 1 base and J lost 0, with 8 bases in between. Germline lookup yields CDR1 SGHRS and CDR2 YFSETQ. This CDR3 reads CASSLTVSSYNEQFF. CDR3 in DNA: TGCGCCAGCAGCTTGACGGTGAGCTCCTACAATGAGCAGTTCTTC.

A few counts support this clone. The chain joins TRBV30 to TRBJ1-6, with a tentative D call TRBD1 (5 bases). Deletions cut 5 bases from V and 8 bases from J, with 13 bases between. The length of the CDR3 is 13 residues. Germline V gene data show CDR1 as GTSNPN and CDR2 as SVGIG (reference sequence). CDR3 residues: CAWSQGLDSPLHF. The CDR3 DNA is TGTGCCTGGTCTCAGGGCTTGGATTCACCCCTCCACTTT.

This chain uses TRBV29-1 with TRBJ2-1, with D unresolved. The germline V gene has CDR1 SQVTM and CDR2 ANQGSEA. CDR3 length: 11 residues. Trimming pared 6 bases from V and 8 bases from J, leaving 11 bases between. The CDR3 region is CSVAIGHEQFF. In DNA, the CDR3 is TGCAGCGTCGCGATTGGGCATGAGCAGTTCTTC.

This clone was observed a handful of times. The chain uses TRBV3-1 (or the pseudogene TRBV3-2) and TRBJ1-2, with TRBD1 identical over 7 bases. V trimming: 2 bases; J trimming: 6 bases; junction bases outside the gene matches: 3. The CDR3 totals 13 residues. Germline CDR1 reads LGHDT; CDR2 reads YNNKEL (reference sequence). The DNA of the CDR3 is TGTGCCAGCAGCCAACGCGGACAGGATGGCTACACCTTC. This sequence encodes CASSQRGQDGYTF.

This chain connects TRBV28 to TRBJ1-4; the D is unclear. The CDR3 runs 12 residues. V dropped 6 bases and J dropped 0 bases, with 2 bases sitting between them. Germline values: CDR1 MDHEN, CDR2 SYDVKM. CDR3 coding DNA: TGTGCCAGCAGCACAACTAATGAAAAACTGTTTTTT. Its protein is CASSTTNEKLFF.

The rearrangement links TRBV3-1 (or the pseudogene TRBV3-2) to TRBJ1-3; no clear D gene. CDR3 length: 14 residues. Trimming left V 0 bases short and J 3 bases short, with 6 bases between. Germline V lookup: CDR1 LGHDT, CDR2 YNNKEL (reference sequence). CDR3: CASSQDGVGNTIYF. As DNA, the CDR3 is TGTGCCAGCAGCCAAGATGGAGTTGGAAACACCATATATTTT.

The gene calls are TRBV7-2 and TRBJ2-5, with D possibly matching TRBD1 (6 bases). From germline, CDR1 is SGHTA and CDR2 FQGNSA. The V end was cut by 5 bases, the J end by 2 bases, with 15 bases between. The length of the CDR3 is 15 residues. CDR3 bases: TGTGCCAGCAGCCGGACCGGGACACTACAAGAGACCCAGTACTTC. This translates into CASSRTGTLQETQYF.

This chain joins TRBV19 and TRBJ2-7; 7 positions match TRBD1. V gave up 10 bases and J gave up 2 bases; unmatched junction bases: 8. The germline V gene encodes CDR1 LNHDA and CDR2 SQIVND (reference sequence). This CDR3 region has 13 residues. CDR3 region: CATTGTVPYEQYF. CDR3 nucleotide sequence: TGTGCCACTACCGGGACAGTTCCCTACGAGCAGTACTTC.

The rearrangement links TRBV10-1 to TRBJ2-1; 10 bases fit TRBD2. Germline assignment: CDR1 WNHNN and CDR2 SYGVQD (reference sequence). V was clipped by 10 bases and J by 7 bases; unmatched bases: 7. The CDR3 extends over 13 amino acids. The DNA of the CDR3 is TGCGCCACCTCTAGCGGGGGCGAAAATGAGCAGTTCTTC. It specifies CATSSGGENEQFF.

The rearrangement uses TRBV5-1 and TRBJ2-2; 8 bases line up with TRBD2. CDR1 and CDR2 from the germline V gene are SGHRS and YFSETQ. The junction had 3 bases not matched to a gene; V was cut back by 1 base and J by 1 base. This CDR3 comprises 16 residues. The CDR3 DNA reads as TGCGCCAGCAGCTTGCGGAGCGGGGGGAACACCGGGGAGCTGTTTTTT. It specifies CASSLRSGGNTGELFF.

The V call is TRBV5-1, the J call TRBJ2-2; 16 bases map to TRBD2. The CDR3 covers 20 residues. V shed 5 bases and J 4 bases; nucleotides not matched to a gene: 14. Germline V CDR1 and CDR2: SGHRS, YFSETQ. The CDR3 sequence: CASSFKPGLAGGPATGELFF. The CDR3 bases are TGCGCCAGCAGTTTTAAACCGGGACTAGCGGGAGGGCCGGCCACCGGGGAGCTGTTTTTT.

The V call is TRBV18, the J call TRBJ1-5, with 11 bases fitting TRBD1. The V gene's germline CDR1 is KGHSH and CDR2 LQKENI. V was pared by 1 base and J by 9 bases, with 8 bases of the junction left unmatched. This CDR3 comprises 16 residues. CDR3 sequence: CASSPQGQGEFGPQHF. In DNA form, the CDR3 reads TGTGCCAGCTCACCACAGGGACAGGGGGAGTTTGGGCCCCAGCATTTT.

The V and J genes are TRBV7-9 and TRBJ1-6; tentatively, D is TRBD1 (6 bases). This CDR3 spans 14 amino acids. V was cut by 5 bases and J by 10 bases, with 15 bases left in between. CDR1 and CDR2 from the germline V gene are SEHNR and FQNEAQ (reference sequence). The CDR3 reads CASSPQGKSSPLHF. For the CDR3, the DNA is TGTGCCAGCAGCCCGCAGGGGAAGTCGTCACCCCTCCACTTT.

The chain links TRBV7-2 to TRBJ1-3; D not resolved. Germline V gene sequence: CDR1 SGHTA, CDR2 FQGNSA. This CDR3 region has 16 residues. V was pared by 1 base and J by 0 bases, with 10 bases between. The CDR3 DNA follows: TGTGCCAGCAGCTTAGTCGGAGGAAACTCTGGAAACACCATATATTTT. Translating it yields CASSLVGGNSGNTIYF.

The CDR3 loop is CASRGQFNYGYTF. The DNA of the CDR3 is TGTGCCAGCAGAGGACAGTTTAACTATGGCTACACCTTC. This sequence joins TRBV5-4 and TRBJ1-2, with D tentatively TRBD1 (6 bases). The V end lost 5 bases, the J end lost 1 base, and 9 bases lay between the germline ends. This CDR3 comprises 13 residues. Per the germline V gene, CDR1 is SGHNT and CDR2 is YYREEE (reference sequence).

This clone has only one observation. This chain connects TRBV2 to TRBJ1-5; the D gene is possibly TRBD1 (5 bases). The CDR3 runs 14 residues. The V gene's germline CDR1 is SNHLY and CDR2 FYNNEI. V gave up 5 bases and J gave up 4 bases, with 12 bases separating them. The CDR3 sequence: CASSQTGANQPQHF. CDR3 nucleotides: TGTGCCAGCAGTCAAACAGGAGCAAATCAGCCCCAGCATTTT.

The V call is TRBV4-1, the J call TRBJ2-5, with TRBD2 as a possible D gene (6 bases). Germline CDR1 reads MGHRA; CDR2 reads YSYEKL. CDR3 length equals 18 residues. Deletions cut 4 bases from V and 4 bases from J, with 25 bases between. CDR3 DNA sequence: TGCGCCAGCAGCCTCTTTCTCGGGGGAAGGGGCGCCGCAGAGACCCAGTACTTC. Its protein product is CASSLFLGGRGAAETQYF.

The V call is TRBV19, the J call TRBJ2-6; D remains ambiguous. CDR3 size: 13 residues. Between the trimmed V and J ends, which lost 7 bases and 2 bases, there was a span of 6 bases. Germline lookup yields CDR1 LNHDA and CDR2 SQIVND (reference sequence). The CDR3 nucleotides are TGTGCCAGTAATGAGGCTGGGGCCAACGTCCTGACTTTC. The encoded protein is CASNEAGANVLTF.

This chain joins TRBV5-1 and TRBJ1-2; D unclear. The CDR3 extends over 13 amino acids. V lost 4 bases and J 3 bases, leaving 10 bases between the germline ends. The germline V gene has CDR1 SGHRS and CDR2 YFSETQ. The CDR3 nucleotides read TGCGCCAGCAGCCCTGGTCAGGACTATGGCTACACCTTC. Encoded protein: CASSPGQDYGYTF.

V and J are TRBV30 and TRBJ1-2; possible D gene TRBD1, 6 bases. The CDR3 extends over 16 amino acids. V dropped 5 bases and J dropped 0 bases, with 19 bases sitting between them. Germline assignment: CDR1 GTSNPN and CDR2 SVGIG (reference sequence). The CDR3 here is CAWGLWGQRANYGYTF. CDR3 nucleotides: TGTGCCTGGGGCCTATGGGGGCAGAGGGCTAACTATGGCTACACCTTC.

The chain has TRBV6-5 and TRBJ2-7, with 11 bases lining up with TRBD1. From germline, CDR1 is MNHEY and CDR2 SVGAGI. V shed 4 bases and J 4 bases; nucleotides not matched to a gene: 9. The CDR3 spans 16 residues. This CDR3 is CASSSLTGTGGYEQYF. CDR3 bases: TGTGCCAGCAGTTCACTGACCGGGACAGGGGGATACGAGCAGTACTTC.

The rearrangement joins TRBV6-2 or TRBV6-3 to TRBJ1-2; TRBD1 aligns across 10 bases. Germline trimming cut 5 bases from V and 8 bases from J; bases unmatched to any gene: 8. Per the germline V gene, CDR1 is MNHEY and CDR2 is SVGEGT. The CDR3 is made up of 14 amino acids. The CDR3 loop is CASSRTGGSWGYTF. CDR3 DNA sequence: TGTGCCAGCAGTCGGACAGGGGGATCCTGGGGCTACACCTTC.

The chain recombines TRBV7-3 with TRBJ2-1; 8 positions match TRBD2. V was clipped by 4 bases and J by 12 bases; unmatched bases: 8. Germline CDR1 and CDR2: SGHTA and FQGTGA. The CDR3 consists of 13 residues. The CDR3 bases are TGTGCCAGCAGCTCCGGGACTAGTCCGGGGCAGTTCTTC. Protein sequence: CASSSGTSPGQFF.

This rearrangement joins TRBV10-1 to TRBJ2-1; 10 bases map to TRBD1. CDR1 and CDR2 (germline): WNHNN, SYGVQD (reference sequence). CDR3 length equals 15 residues. V lost 6 bases, J lost 5 bases, and 7 bases stayed unmatched. The CDR3 sequence is CASSDRGRPNNEQFF. The CDR3 nucleotides are TGCGCCAGCAGCGACAGGGGGCGACCTAACAATGAGCAGTTCTTC.

In this sample, this clone turned up a few times. The chain is built from TRBV28 and TRBJ1-5; TRBD1 is a possible D gene (6 bases). The CDR3 is 15 residues long. V dropped 3 bases and J dropped 6 bases, with 15 bases sitting between them. CDR1 is MDHEN, CDR2 SYDVKM, per germline. The CDR3 protein is CASSLGGAVGQPQHF. CDR3 bases: TGTGCCAGCAGTTTGGGGGGGGCGGTGGGTCAGCCCCAGCATTTT.